These 26 T cell receptor beta chains came from one sample sequenced in a study of T cell responses to AZD1222 COVID-19 vaccine. TCRdb's table, derived via immunoSEQ multiplex PCR, lists solely in-frame clones and lacks some. In the table there are around 100,000 clones, roughly 90% of which are singletons. The material sequenced was peripheral blood, taken on day 0 of AZD1222 vaccination. The receptors derive from an adult in good health.

This chain connects TRBV5-6 to TRBJ2-5; a weak D match, TRBD2 (6 bases). The CDR3 sequence is 14 residues long. Trimming stripped 4 bases from V and 4 bases from J, with 14 bases between. The V gene's germline CDR1 is SGHDT and CDR2 YYEEEE. In nucleotides, the CDR3 is TGTGCCAGCAGCGGATGGGGGGTGCGAGAGACCCAGTACTTC. Its translation is CASSGWGVRETQYF.

The chain has TRBV24-1 and TRBJ2-2, with D possibly being TRBD1 (7 bases). Trimming pared 3 bases from V and 5 bases from J, leaving 12 bases between. This CDR3 is 15 amino acids long. Germline V gives CDR1 KGHDR, CDR2 SFDVKD. In nucleotides, the CDR3 is TGTGCCACCAGTGATCAGGGGGAGGATACCGGGGAGCTGTTTTTT. Translation gives CATSDQGEDTGELFF.

This chain joins TRBV7-9 and TRBJ1-5; no clear D. V lost 3 bases and J 7 bases, leaving 10 bases between the germline ends. There are 13 residues in the CDR3. CDR1 and CDR2 (germline): SEHNR, FQNEAQ (reference sequence). CDR3 residues: CASSFYLGQPQHF. The CDR3 DNA follows: TGTGCCAGCAGCTTTTACCTGGGGCAGCCCCAGCATTTT.

The J gene is TRBJ2-1, the V gene TRBV3-1 (or the pseudogene TRBV3-2); D ambiguous. This CDR3 contains 11 residues. CDR1 is LGHDT, CDR2 YNNKEL, per germline (reference sequence). Trimming cost V 4 bases and J 8 bases, with 6 bases left between them. CDR3 in DNA: TGTGCCAGCAGCCTCGCGGATGAGCAGTTCTTC. Translated, it gives CASSLADEQFF.

The DNA of the CDR3 is TGTGCCAGCAGCCCCACAGGGATCGGAGGCTACACCTTC. Amino acids: CASSPTGIGGYTF. The chain couples TRBV7-2 to TRBJ1-2, with D perhaps matching TRBD1 (6 bases). Germline CDR1 reads SGHTA; CDR2 reads FQGNSA. V was clipped by 5 bases and J by 8 bases, with 15 bases between them. This CDR3 contains 13 residues.

This clone was seen once. V is TRBV6-5 and J is TRBJ1-5, with 7 bases matching TRBD1. The CDR3 contains 15 residues. CDR1 and CDR2 (germline): MNHEY, SVGAGI. V gave up 5 bases and J gave up 2 bases; unmatched junction bases: 6. The CDR3 DNA reads as TGTGCCAGCAGTCGAGGGGGCGCCGGCAATCAGCCCCAGCATTTT. This sequence encodes CASSRGGAGNQPQHF.

This chain joins TRBV11-2 and TRBJ1-5; D uncertain. The CDR3 extends over 14 amino acids. V lost 0 bases and J 0 bases, leaving 3 bases between the germline ends. Germline V gives CDR1 SGHAT, CDR2 FQNNGV. The CDR3 DNA reads as TGTGCCAGCAGCTTAGATCGTAGCAATCAGCCCCAGCATTTT. Its translation is CASSLDRSNQPQHF.

V usage is TRBV5-1 and J usage is TRBJ2-5; D uncertain. The length of the CDR3 is 14 residues. The germline V and J ends were trimmed by 5 bases and 2 bases, with 13 bases remaining between them. The germline CDR1 and CDR2 sequences are SGHRS and YFSETQ. Here the CDR3 reads CASRPPSEQETQYF. In DNA form, the CDR3 reads TGCGCCAGCAGACCCCCCTCAGAGCAAGAGACCCAGTACTTC.

The gene calls are TRBV6-2 or TRBV6-3 and TRBJ2-5; 7 bases fit TRBD1. After removal of 4 bases from V and 6 bases from J, the junction contained 11 bases not matched to a gene. The CDR3 extends over 15 amino acids. The germline V gene encodes CDR1 MNHEY and CDR2 SVGEGT. The CDR3, as DNA: TGTGCCAGCAGTTGGTTGCCCGACAGGGTGAAGACCCAGTACTTC. Encoded protein: CASSWLPDRVKTQYF.

The chain joins TRBV10-3 to TRBJ2-3, with D perhaps TRBD2 (6 bases). Germline values: CDR1 ENHRY, CDR2 SYGVKD. V lost 4 bases and J lost 2, with 10 bases in between. The CDR3 length is 14 residues. The CDR3 coding sequence is TGTGCCATCAGTGTGCGGGGACCCACAGATACGCAGTATTTT. Its protein product is CAISVRGPTDTQYF.

The V and J genes are TRBV6-2 or TRBV6-3 and TRBJ2-7; no reliable D call. The germline CDR1 and CDR2 sequences are MNHEY and SVGEGT. Trimming pared 6 bases from V and 1 base from J, leaving 4 bases between. This CDR3 has 11 residues. In DNA form, the CDR3 reads TGTGCCAGCAGCATATCCTACGAGCAGTACTTC. It codes for CASSISYEQYF.

V gene TRBV6-2 or TRBV6-3 combines with J gene TRBJ1-1; D remains unclear. Per germline, CDR1 MNHEY and CDR2 SVGEGT. Trimming left V 6 bases short and J 1 base short, with 9 bases between. The CDR3 totals 13 residues. The CDR3 coding sequence is TGTGCCAGCAGCCTACACGAGAACACTGAAGCTTTCTTT. Protein sequence: CASSLHENTEAFF.

CDR3: CASRETDLRDETQYF. CDR3 sequence (DNA): TGTGCCAGCAGAGAGACAGATCTCCGTGATGAGACCCAGTACTTC. V is TRBV27 and J is TRBJ2-5; tentative D call: TRBD1 (5 bases). CDR1 and CDR2 (germline): MNHEY, SMNVEV (reference sequence). The CDR3 has 15 residues. V lost 6 bases and J 5 bases, leaving 19 bases between the germline ends.

V is TRBV2 and J is TRBJ2-1; D gene ambiguous. Germline-derived CDR1 and CDR2 are SNHLY and FYNNEI. The CDR3 contains 13 residues. The V end was cut by 7 bases, the J end by 0 bases, with 7 bases between. CDR3 DNA sequence: TGTGCCAGCAACGGCGTCTCCTACAATGAGCAGTTCTTC. Its protein is CASNGVSYNEQFF.

V usage is TRBV6-6 and J usage is TRBJ1-2; possible D gene TRBD1, 6 bases. The V and J ends lost 7 bases and 3 bases respectively, with 15 bases between them. Germline V gene lookup returns CDR1 MNHNY and CDR2 SVGAGI (reference sequence). There are 14 residues in the CDR3. The CDR3 protein is CASTFGQKDYGYTF. CDR3 in DNA: TGTGCCAGCACCTTCGGACAGAAGGACTATGGCTACACCTTC.

The chain employs TRBV15 and TRBJ1-2; 7 positions agree with TRBD1. This CDR3 is 15 amino acids long. Trimming took 3 bases from V and 4 from J; bases not matched to a gene: 8. Germline V gene data show CDR1 as LNHNV and CDR2 as YYDKDF (reference sequence). The CDR3 sequence is CATSSAGGVGYGYTF. CDR3 sequence (DNA): TGTGCCACCAGCAGCGCAGGGGGAGTAGGCTATGGCTACACCTTC.

V and J are TRBV7-9 and TRBJ2-5, with D perhaps given as TRBD1 or TRBD2 (5 bases each). V gave up 8 bases and J gave up 2 bases, with 6 bases separating them. The germline V gene has CDR1 SEHNR and CDR2 FQNEAQ (reference sequence). The CDR3 contains 11 residues. CDR3 in amino acids: CASGGQETQYF. The CDR3 DNA sequence: TGTGCCAGCGGGGGACAAGAGACCCAGTACTTC.

The chain uses TRBV14 and TRBJ2-5; D is unresolved. The germline V gene has CDR1 SGHDN and CDR2 FVKESK. Trimming removed 3 bases at V and 4 bases at J, with 12 bases between. There are 14 residues in the CDR3. As DNA, the CDR3 is TGTGCCAGCAGCCACGTGACAACCGTAGAGACCCAGTACTTC. Amino acids: CASSHVTTVETQYF.

This sequence joins TRBV11-2 and TRBJ2-7; D may correspond to TRBD1 or TRBD2 (5 bases each). Germline V gene sequence: CDR1 SGHAT, CDR2 FQNNGV. The V end was cut by 3 bases, the J end by 0 bases, with 9 bases between. CDR3 size: 14 residues. This CDR3 reads CASSFRDVSYEQYF. CDR3 in DNA: TGTGCCAGCAGCTTCCGGGACGTCTCCTACGAGCAGTACTTC.

This chain joins TRBV5-6 and TRBJ1-1; D may be TRBD1 (5 bases). Germline V lookup: CDR1 SGHDT, CDR2 YYEEEE. The V gene lost 2 bases and the J gene lost 2 bases, with 7 bases spanning the gap. This CDR3 is built from 13 residues. The CDR3, as DNA: TGTGCCAGCAGCTTCGGGACCAACACTGAAGCTTTCTTT. This translates into CASSFGTNTEAFF.

J is TRBJ2-7 and V is TRBV7-9; 15 positions agree with TRBD2. CDR3 length: 17 amino acids. Germline V gives CDR1 SEHNR, CDR2 FQNEAQ (reference sequence). The V and J ends lost 7 bases and 7 bases, in that order; junction bases with no gene match: 14. The CDR3 region has the DNA TGTGCCAGCACGGGACTAGCGGGGGGCCGCCTAATCGGGGAGCAGTACTTC. Residues: CASTGLAGGRLIGEQYF. Using reference TRBV7-9 and TRBJ2-7 for the parts outside the CDR3, the full variable domain is DTGVSQNPRHKITKRGQNVTFRCDPISEHNRLYWYRQTLGQGPEFLTYFQNEAQLEKSRLLSDRFSAERPKGSFSTLEIQRTEQGDSAMYLCASTGLAGGRLIGEQYFGPGTRLTVT.

This clone appeared once. The chain is built from TRBV7-2 and TRBJ1-6; D unclear. The germline CDR1 and CDR2 sequences are SGHTA and FQGNSA. V was pared by 10 bases and J by 10 bases, with 20 bases between. The CDR3 covers 14 residues. CDR3 nucleotide sequence: TGTGCCACCAAGAGGGCAGGTTTGGGGTCACCCCTCCACTTT. It is translated as CATKRAGLGSPLHF.

This rearrangement joins TRBV4-1 to TRBJ2-5; 9 nucleotides agree with TRBD2. In germline, CDR1 is MGHRA, CDR2 YSYEKL. V trimming: 3 bases; J trimming: 1 base; junction bases outside the gene matches: 9. The CDR3 is 17 amino acids. The CDR3 protein is CASSHSPVTSGQETQYF. CDR3 sequence (DNA): TGCGCCAGCAGCCACTCTCCCGTGACTAGCGGCCAAGAGACCCAGTACTTC.

V usage is TRBV6-6 and J usage is TRBJ2-7; 8 positions match TRBD1. With V trimmed by 6 bases and J by 2 bases, 3 bases remained unmatched. CDR3 length: 13 residues. Germline CDR1 and CDR2: MNHNY and SVGAGI (reference sequence). DNA of the CDR3: TGTGCCAGCAGCGACAGGGGAGCCTACGAGCAGTACTTC. It yields the protein CASSDRGAYEQYF.

The chain recombines TRBV18 with TRBJ2-5; TRBD1 agrees at 7 bases. The CDR3 sequence is 15 residues long. V trimming: 3 bases; J trimming: 1 base; junction bases outside the gene matches: 5. Germline lookup yields CDR1 KGHSH and CDR2 LQKENI. In DNA form, the CDR3 reads TGTGCCAGCTCACCCCCGGGACAGAGCCAAGAGACCCAGTACTTC. Its translation: CASSPPGQSQETQYF.

The chain has TRBV6-2 or TRBV6-3 and TRBJ2-7, with TRBD1 identical over 9 bases. The CDR3 consists of 16 residues. Germline V CDR1 and CDR2: MNHEY, SVGEGT. V lost 7 bases to trimming and J lost 4 bases; unmatched junction nucleotides: 14. For the CDR3, the DNA is TGTGCCAGCACCCCAAGGGGACAGGGTAAAGGATACGAGCAGTACTTC. Translation gives CASTPRGQGKGYEQYF.